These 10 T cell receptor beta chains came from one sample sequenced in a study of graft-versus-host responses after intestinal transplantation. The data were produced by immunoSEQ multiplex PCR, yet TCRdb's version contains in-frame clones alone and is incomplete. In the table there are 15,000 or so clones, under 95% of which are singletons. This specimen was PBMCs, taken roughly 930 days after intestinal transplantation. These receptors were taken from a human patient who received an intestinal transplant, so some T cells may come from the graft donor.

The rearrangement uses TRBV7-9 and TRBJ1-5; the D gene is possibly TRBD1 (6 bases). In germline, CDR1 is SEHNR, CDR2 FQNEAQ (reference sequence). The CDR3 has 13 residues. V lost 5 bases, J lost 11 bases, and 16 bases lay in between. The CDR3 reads CASSGQGIPAQHF. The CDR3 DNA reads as TGTGCCAGCAGCGGCCAGGGGATTCCAGCCCAGCATTTT.

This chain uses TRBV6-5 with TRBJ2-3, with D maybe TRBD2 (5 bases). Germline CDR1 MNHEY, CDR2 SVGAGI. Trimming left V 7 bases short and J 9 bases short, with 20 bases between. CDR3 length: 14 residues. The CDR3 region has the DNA TGTGCCAGCAACCCCCCCGCGACGTCGGGGACGCAGTATTTT. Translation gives CASNPPATSGTQYF.

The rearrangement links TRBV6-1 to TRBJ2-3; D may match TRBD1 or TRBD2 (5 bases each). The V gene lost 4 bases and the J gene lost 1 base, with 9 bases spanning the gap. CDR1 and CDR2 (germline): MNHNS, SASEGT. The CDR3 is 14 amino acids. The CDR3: CASSVGGGTDTQYF. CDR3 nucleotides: TGTGCCAGCAGTGTTGGGGGAGGCACAGATACGCAGTATTTT.

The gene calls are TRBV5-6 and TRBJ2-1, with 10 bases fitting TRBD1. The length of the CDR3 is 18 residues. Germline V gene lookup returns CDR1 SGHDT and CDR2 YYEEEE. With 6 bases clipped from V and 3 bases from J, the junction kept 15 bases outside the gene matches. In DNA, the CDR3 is TGTGCCAGCACCTCCAGGACAGGGGGACAATTTGGCTACAATGAGCAGTTCTTC. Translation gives CASTSRTGGQFGYNEQFF. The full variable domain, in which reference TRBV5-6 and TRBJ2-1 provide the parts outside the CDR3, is DAGVTQSPTHLIKTRGQQVTLRCSPKSGHDTVSWYQQALGQGPQFIFQYYEEEERQRGNFPDRFSGHQFPNYSSELNVNALLLGDSALYLCASTSRTGGQFGYNEQFFGPGTRLTVL.

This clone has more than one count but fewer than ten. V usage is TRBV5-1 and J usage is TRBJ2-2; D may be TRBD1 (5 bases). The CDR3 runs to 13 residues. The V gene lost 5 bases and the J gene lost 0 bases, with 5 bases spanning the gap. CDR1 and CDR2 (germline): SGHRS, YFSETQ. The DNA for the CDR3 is TGCGCCAGCAGGGGGCCGAACACCGGGGAGCTGTTTTTT. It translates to CASRGPNTGELFF. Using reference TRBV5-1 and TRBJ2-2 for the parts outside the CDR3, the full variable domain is KAGVTQTPRYLIKTRGQQVTLSCSPISGHRSVSWYQQTPGQGLQFLFEYFSETQRNKGNFPGRFSGRQFSNSRSEMNVSTLELGDSALYLCASRGPNTGELFFGEGSRLTVL.

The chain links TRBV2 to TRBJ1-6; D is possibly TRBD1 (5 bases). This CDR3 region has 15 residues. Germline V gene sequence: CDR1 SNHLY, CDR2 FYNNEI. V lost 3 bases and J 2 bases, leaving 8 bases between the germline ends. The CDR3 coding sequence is TGTGCCAGCAGTGAGAGGGGCCCCTATAATTCACCCCTCCACTTT. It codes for CASSERGPYNSPLHF.

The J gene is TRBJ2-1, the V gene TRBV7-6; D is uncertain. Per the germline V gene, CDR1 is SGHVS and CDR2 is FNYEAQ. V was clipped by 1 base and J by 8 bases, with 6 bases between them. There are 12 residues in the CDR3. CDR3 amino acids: CASSLEGYEQFF. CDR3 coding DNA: TGTGCCAGCAGCTTAGAGGGTTATGAGCAGTTCTTC. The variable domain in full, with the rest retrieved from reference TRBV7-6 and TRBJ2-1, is GAGVSQSPRYKVTKRGQDVALRCDPISGHVSLYWYRQALGQGPEFLTYFNYEAQQDKSGLPNDRFSAERPEGSISTLTIQRTEQRDSAMYRCASSLEGYEQFFGPGTRLTVL.

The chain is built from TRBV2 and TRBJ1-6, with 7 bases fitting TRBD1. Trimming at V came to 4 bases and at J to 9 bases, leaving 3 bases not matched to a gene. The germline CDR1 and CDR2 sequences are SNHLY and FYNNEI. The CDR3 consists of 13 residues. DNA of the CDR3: TGTGCCAGCAGTGTACAGGGGATTTCACCCCTCCACTTT. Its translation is CASSVQGISPLHF. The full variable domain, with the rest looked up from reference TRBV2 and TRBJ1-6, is EPEVTQTPSHQVTQMGQEVILRCVPISNHLYFYWYRQILGQKVEFLVSFYNNEISEKSEIFDDQFSVERPDGSNFTLKIRSTKLEDSAMYFCASSVQGISPLHFGNGTRLTVT.

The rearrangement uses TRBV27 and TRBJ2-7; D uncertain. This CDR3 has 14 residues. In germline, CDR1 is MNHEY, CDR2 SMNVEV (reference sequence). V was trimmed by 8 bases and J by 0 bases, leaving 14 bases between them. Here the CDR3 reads CASGVPGSSYEQYF. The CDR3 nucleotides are TGTGCCAGCGGGGTTCCAGGTTCCTCCTACGAGCAGTACTTC.

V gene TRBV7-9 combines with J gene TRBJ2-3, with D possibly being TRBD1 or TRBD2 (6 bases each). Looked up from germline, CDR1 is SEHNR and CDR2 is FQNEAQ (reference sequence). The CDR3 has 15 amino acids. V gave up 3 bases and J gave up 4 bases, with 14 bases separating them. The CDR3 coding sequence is TGTGCCAGCAGCTTGGACTTCGGGGGCGCAGATACGCAGTATTTT. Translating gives CASSLDFGGADTQYF. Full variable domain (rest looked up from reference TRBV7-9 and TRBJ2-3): DTGVSQNPRHKITKRGQNVTFRCDPISEHNRLYWYRQTLGQGPEFLTYFQNEAQLEKSRLLSDRFSAERPKGSFSTLEIQRTEQGDSAMYLCASSLDFGGADTQYFGPGTRLTVL.